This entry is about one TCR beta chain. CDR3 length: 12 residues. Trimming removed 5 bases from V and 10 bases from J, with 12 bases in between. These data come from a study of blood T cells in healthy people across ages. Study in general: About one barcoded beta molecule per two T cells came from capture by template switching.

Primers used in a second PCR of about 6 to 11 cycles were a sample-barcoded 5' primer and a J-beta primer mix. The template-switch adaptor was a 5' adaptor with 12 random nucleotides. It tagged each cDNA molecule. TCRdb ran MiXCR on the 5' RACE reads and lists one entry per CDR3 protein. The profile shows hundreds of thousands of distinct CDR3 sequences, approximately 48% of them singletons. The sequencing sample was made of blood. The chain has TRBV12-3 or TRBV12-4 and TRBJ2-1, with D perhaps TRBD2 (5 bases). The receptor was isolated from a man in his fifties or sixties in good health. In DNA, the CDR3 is TGTGCCAGCAGTATTACTAGATCGGAGCAGTTCTTC. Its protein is CASSITRSEQFF.